This TCR beta chain originates from a study of blood T cell repertoires in COVID-19. Across the whole study: In each case, the material was cDNA or gDNA derived from T cells, B-cell-depleted T cells, or PBMCs.

Trimming left V 5 bases short and J 4 bases short, with 17 bases between. Germline V CDR1 and CDR2: SGHTA, FQGNSA. The CDR3 loop spans 15 amino acids. Per the original methods: Using reference gene primer amplification, nucleated cell counts were estimated. This table comes from immunoSEQ multiplex PCR, and its TCRdb copy is limited to in-frame clones, with some not included. The V and J calls and clone size were taken over from that table, and D and trimming were inferred from the DNA. Found here are roughly 180,000 clones, 94% of them singletons; the top ten hold 0.76%. The TCR was taken from a man aged 30-40 years with COVID-19, enrolled during active disease. The sample was peripheral blood. The chain has TRBV7-2 and TRBJ1-1, with D tentatively TRBD1 (5 bases). CDR3 loop: CASSPRQRRGTEAFF. The CDR3 coding sequence is TGTGCCAGCAGCCCACGACAGCGGAGGGGCACTGAAGCTTTCTTT.